Presented here are 14 T cell receptor beta chains from one specimen sequenced in a study of T-cell memory formation after mild COVID-19. In TCRdb, the 5' RACE reads were re-called with MiXCR into one record per CDR3 protein. This table holds some 450,000 distinct CDR3 sequences, roughly 18% found once. Sequencing used PBMCs or a T cell subset sorted from them (not recorded which). The receptors originated from a young man who had mild COVID-19 (a few samples of this study predate the infection). Cell type and time point are not known.

In its sample, this clonotype was seen a few times. The chain carries TRBV6-5 and TRBJ1-6; no clear D. Germline values: CDR1 MNHEY, CDR2 SVGAGI. There are 15 residues in the CDR3. V was clipped by 6 bases and J by 8 bases, with 17 bases between them. CDR3 nucleotide sequence: TGTGCCAGCAGAGCGGCGGCGGGCCTCGATTCACCCCTCCACTTT. It translates to CASRAAAGLDSPLHF.

This clonotype was counted only a few times. J is TRBJ2-1 and V is TRBV29-1; no firm D call. The CDR3 contains 11 residues. The V end was cut by 7 bases, the J end by 4 bases, with 8 bases between. Looked up from germline, CDR1 is SQVTM and CDR2 is ANQGSEA. The CDR3 DNA is TGCAGCGAGAGGAGTTACAATGAGCAGTTCTTC. Its translation is CSERSYNEQFF.

This clonotype was recorded at least ten times. The V call is TRBV7-9, the J call TRBJ2-3; weak D call: TRBD2 (5 bases). Germline V gene data show CDR1 as SEHNR and CDR2 as FQNEAQ (reference sequence). V was clipped by 5 bases and J by 7 bases, with 19 bases between them. This CDR3 contains 15 residues. The CDR3 nucleotides read TGTGCCAGCAGCCCTCTGCGGGCCGTTGCCCATACGCAGTATTTT. The encoded protein is CASSPLRAVAHTQYF.

In this sample, this clonotype turned up a few times. CDR3 sequence (DNA): TGTGCCAGCAGCTTTACAGTCACGGGCCAGCCCCAGCATTTT. Its translation is CASSFTVTGQPQHF. V and J are TRBV7-2 and TRBJ1-5; unclear D gene. With 3 bases removed from V and 7 bases from J, the gap between germline ends came to 13 bases. Germline CDR1 SGHTA, CDR2 FQGNSA. The CDR3 loop spans 14 amino acids.

The rearrangement links TRBV13 to TRBJ1-1, with TRBD1 as a possible D gene (5 bases). V lost 8 bases and J lost 1, with 20 bases in between. Per germline, CDR1 PRHDT and CDR2 FYEKMQ (reference sequence). The CDR3 loop spans 16 amino acids. CDR3 amino acids: CASEGSWIVGNTEAFF. The CDR3 DNA is TGTGCCAGCGAGGGGTCGTGGATTGTAGGGAACACTGAAGCTTTCTTT.

This clonotype was found a few times. The chain joins TRBV9 to TRBJ2-1; 9 bases map to TRBD2. The CDR3 is 14 residues long. Germline V gene sequence: CDR1 SGDLS, CDR2 YYNGEE. V lost 2 bases to trimming and J lost 5 bases; unmatched junction nucleotides: 2. CDR3 amino acids: CASSVTSGNNEQFF. The CDR3 region has the DNA TGTGCCAGCAGCGTGACTAGCGGAAACAATGAGCAGTTCTTC.

Only a few counts were recorded for this clonotype. The chain combines TRBV6-6 with TRBJ1-6; D call uncertain. The CDR3 spans 13 residues. The ends were cut back, 9 bases at V and 5 bases at J, with 11 bases in the middle. The germline V gene encodes CDR1 MNHNY and CDR2 SVGAGI (reference sequence). The DNA for the CDR3 is TGTGCCAGTACCGGATCTGATAATTCACCCCTCCACTTT. Its protein is CASTGSDNSPLHF.

This sequence joins TRBV4-1 and TRBJ1-6; the D is unclear. Trimming took 3 bases from V and 5 from J, leaving 11 bases between them. This CDR3 is built from 15 residues. The V gene's germline CDR1 is MGHRA and CDR2 YSYEKL. The CDR3 nucleotides read TGCGCCAGCAGCCATGCCGACTGGAATAATTCACCCCTCCACTTT. It yields the protein CASSHADWNNSPLHF.

This clonotype was found a few times. This chain links TRBV6-2 or TRBV6-3 with TRBJ2-2; possible D gene TRBD1, 6 bases. This CDR3 is 15 amino acids long. Germline loops: CDR1 MNHEY, CDR2 SVGEGT. The germline V and J ends were trimmed by 6 bases and 0 bases, with 11 bases remaining between them. CDR3 protein: CASRPTGSNTGELFF. DNA for the CDR3: TGTGCCAGCAGGCCGACAGGCTCGAACACCGGGGAGCTGTTTTTT.

This sequence joins TRBV15 and TRBJ2-7; TRBD2 is a possible D gene (6 bases). The CDR3 covers 16 residues. Trimming removed 2 bases from V and 5 bases from J, with 19 bases in between. CDR1 is LNHNV, CDR2 YYDKDF, per germline (reference sequence). CDR3 sequence reads: CATSRYRDSQFNEQYV. CDR3 nucleotides: TGTGCCACCAGCAGATACCGGGACTCCCAGTTTAACGAGCAGTACGTC.

This clonotype was counted only a few times. This chain uses TRBV29-1 with TRBJ2-5; TRBD2 might be the D (5 bases). V lost 7 bases and J lost 5, with 11 bases in between. The CDR3 totals 11 residues. Germline V CDR1 and CDR2: SQVTM, ANQGSEA. CDR3 nucleotides: TGCAGCGGGACTTTGGGGGAGACCCAGTACTTC. This sequence encodes CSGTLGETQYF.

This chain joins TRBV10-3 and TRBJ1-2; D is unresolved. CDR1 is ENHRY and CDR2 is SYGVKD in the germline V gene. The V and J ends lost 6 bases and 4 bases respectively, with 15 bases between them. The CDR3 sequence is 14 residues long. The chain's CDR3 is CAISGTGSSYGYTF. In DNA, the CDR3 is TGTGCCATCAGCGGCACCGGGAGCAGCTATGGCTACACCTTC.

This clonotype has a count of ten or more. V usage is TRBV11-2 and J usage is TRBJ1-1; no clear D gene. Germline V CDR1 and CDR2: SGHAT, FQNNGV. This CDR3 contains 13 residues. Trimming stripped 0 bases from V and 0 bases from J, with 2 bases between. CDR3 in amino acids: CASSLDLNTEAFF. CDR3 bases: TGTGCCAGCAGCTTAGACCTGAACACTGAAGCTTTCTTT. Using reference TRBV11-2 and TRBJ1-1 for the parts outside the CDR3, the full variable domain is EAGVAQSPRYKIIEKRQSVAFWCNPISGHATLYWYQQILGQGPKLLIQFQNNGVVDDSQLPKDRFSAERLKGVDSTLKIQPAKLEDSAVYLCASSLDLNTEAFFGQGTRLTVV.

The rearrangement joins TRBV7-3 to TRBJ2-4; tentative D call: TRBD1 (5 bases). The CDR3 sequence is 17 residues long. Germline V gene data show CDR1 as SGHTA and CDR2 as FQGTGA. Trimming took 0 bases from V and 5 from J, leaving 17 bases between them. Here the CDR3 reads CASSLTDRGSEENIQYF. The DNA for the CDR3 is TGTGCCAGCAGCTTAACGGATAGGGGATCAGAGGAAAACATTCAGTACTTC.